The 32 T cell receptor beta chains given below trace back to one sample, sequenced in a study of T cell responses to AZD1222 COVID-19 vaccine. The protocol was immunoSEQ multiplex PCR, while the TCRdb copy is restricted to in-frame clones and leaves out a portion. Here the sample spans about 110,000 clones, around 90% being singletons. The sequencing used peripheral blood, collected on day 0 of AZD1222 vaccination. The source is an adult in good health.

V is TRBV2 and J is TRBJ2-7; 9 bases are shared with TRBD1. V shed 6 bases, J shed 2 bases, and the junction held 5 bases outside the gene matches. The CDR3 totals 14 residues. The germline V gene has CDR1 SNHLY and CDR2 FYNNEI. CDR3 loop: CASRPGQGPYEQYF. For the CDR3, the DNA is TGTGCCAGCAGGCCGGGACAGGGTCCCTACGAGCAGTACTTC.

This clone was picked up one time. The rearrangement joins TRBV7-2 to TRBJ2-5; weak D call: TRBD1 (6 bases). V was trimmed by 5 bases and J by 5 bases, leaving 18 bases between them. The CDR3 is 15 amino acids. Germline V lookup: CDR1 SGHTA, CDR2 FQGNSA. Here the CDR3 reads CASSPQGSGWETQYF. The CDR3 coding sequence is TGTGCCAGCAGCCCTCAGGGGTCTGGGTGGGAGACCCAGTACTTC.

The chain employs TRBV2 and TRBJ1-1; D unclear. V lost 7 bases to trimming and J lost 6 bases, with 18 bases between them. This CDR3 contains 14 residues. Per the germline V gene, CDR1 is SNHLY and CDR2 is FYNNEI. The CDR3 bases are TGTGCCAGCACTCCCCTCGTCGGGGTCCCTGAAGCTTTCTTT. Translation gives CASTPLVGVPEAFF.

The sample holds one count of this clone. V usage is TRBV5-4 and J usage is TRBJ2-7, with TRBD1 as a possible D gene (5 bases). V lost 2 bases to trimming and J lost 0 bases, with 12 bases between them. The CDR3 is 15 amino acids. Per germline, CDR1 SGHNT and CDR2 YYREEE (reference sequence). For the CDR3, the DNA is TGTGCCAGCAGCTTCAGGACACTCCGCTCCTACGAGCAGTACTTC. It specifies CASSFRTLRSYEQYF.

This chain connects TRBV29-1 to TRBJ2-3; the D is unclear. This CDR3 has 14 residues. CDR1 is SQVTM and CDR2 is ANQGSEA in the germline V gene. V was shortened by 3 bases and J by 1 base, with 11 bases between the two germline ends. The CDR3 DNA sequence: TGCAGCGTTGACCCCCCGCCGGGCACAGATACGCAGTATTTT. Translating gives CSVDPPPGTDTQYF.

V usage is TRBV6-2 or TRBV6-3 and J usage is TRBJ2-2; D ambiguous. The CDR3 consists of 14 residues. V dropped 6 bases and J dropped 4 bases, with 12 bases sitting between them. CDR1 is MNHEY and CDR2 is SVGEGT in the germline V gene. CDR3 nucleotides: TGTGCCAGCAGCCAGGACGGGCTCACCGGGGAGCTGTTTTTT. Its protein is CASSQDGLTGELFF.

CDR3 DNA: TGTGCCAGCAAGGAGGCGACGGGGAGCAATCAGCCCCAGCATTTT. This sequence encodes CASKEATGSNQPQHF. This sequence joins TRBV6-6 and TRBJ1-5, with no clear D. There are 15 residues in the CDR3. Germline V CDR1 and CDR2: MNHNY, SVGAGI (reference sequence). Between the trimmed V and J ends, which lost 7 bases and 1 base, there was a span of 14 bases.

The chain joins TRBV5-4 to TRBJ1-1, with D unclear. The CDR3 is 12 residues long. Trimming cost V 4 bases and J 1 base, with 5 bases left between them. Per germline, CDR1 SGHNT and CDR2 YYREEE (reference sequence). CDR3 protein: CASSEKNTEAFF. CDR3 in DNA: TGTGCCAGCAGCGAGAAGAACACTGAAGCTTTCTTT.

In this sample, this clone turned up once. The J gene is TRBJ2-6, the V gene TRBV18; D gene uncertain. There are 17 residues in the CDR3. Germline-derived CDR1 and CDR2 are KGHSH and LQKENI. Trimming took 3 bases from V and 4 from J, leaving 16 bases between them. CDR3 sequence (DNA): TGTGCCAGCTCACCTCTGGAAGGCGATCGGGGGGCCAACGTCCTGACTTTC. This sequence encodes CASSPLEGDRGANVLTF.

The chain employs TRBV7-2 and TRBJ2-5; D remains ambiguous. Trimming removed 4 bases at V and 4 bases at J, with 10 bases between. Germline-derived CDR1 and CDR2 are SGHTA and FQGNSA. The CDR3 runs 13 residues. In nucleotides, the CDR3 is TGTGCCAGCAGCTCGAGGACCGCAGAGACCCAGTACTTC. Its protein product is CASSSRTAETQYF.

There are a few counts of this clone. The J gene is TRBJ2-2, the V gene TRBV7-6, with 9 bases matching TRBD2. There are 16 residues in the CDR3. The junction had 9 bases not matched to a gene; V was cut back by 4 bases and J by 6 bases. Germline V gene lookup returns CDR1 SGHVS and CDR2 FNYEAQ. CDR3 amino acids: CASSSIAGVGAGELFF. As DNA, the CDR3 is TGTGCCAGCAGCTCGATAGCGGGAGTGGGGGCCGGGGAGCTGTTTTTT.

The rearrangement uses TRBV7-2 and TRBJ1-6, with D hard to call. Germline assignment: CDR1 SGHTA and CDR2 FQGNSA. CDR3 size: 14 residues. Deletions cut 5 bases from V and 8 bases from J, with 13 bases between. Here the CDR3 reads CASSPPVLDSPLHF. CDR3 in DNA: TGTGCCAGCAGCCCCCCTGTACTAGATTCACCCCTCCACTTT.

The J gene is TRBJ1-2, the V gene TRBV29-1, with no clear D. Trimming cost V 3 bases and J 6 bases, with 8 bases left between them. CDR3 length: 11 amino acids. Germline CDR1 and CDR2: SQVTM and ANQGSEA. The CDR3 nucleotides read TGCAGCGTTGAGCCACAACATGGCTACACCTTC. This sequence encodes CSVEPQHGYTF.

The chain carries TRBV5-4 and TRBJ1-2, with 9 nucleotides matching TRBD1. Per germline, CDR1 SGHNT and CDR2 YYREEE (reference sequence). CDR3 length equals 14 residues. V was pared by 4 bases and J by 7 bases, with 8 bases of the junction left unmatched. The CDR3 DNA reads as TGTGCCAGCAGCGCCCCGGGACAGGGAATTGGCTACACCTTC. It is translated as CASSAPGQGIGYTF.

The chain is built from TRBV2 and TRBJ1-1; D uncertain. Trimming shortened V by 3 bases and J by 3 bases, and 2 bases separated the two germline ends. The CDR3 consists of 11 residues. The V gene's germline CDR1 is SNHLY and CDR2 FYNNEI. CDR3 in DNA: TGTGCCAGCAGTGAGTACACTGAAGCTTTCTTT. Residues: CASSEYTEAFF.

The genes are TRBV6-1 and TRBJ2-1, with 11 bases lining up with TRBD2. CDR1 is MNHNS, CDR2 SASEGT, per germline. The junction had 6 bases not matched to a gene; V was cut back by 1 base and J by 10 bases. The CDR3 loop spans 15 amino acids. This chain's CDR3 is CASSEGTSGREEQFF. In nucleotides, the CDR3 is TGTGCCAGCAGTGAAGGTACTAGCGGGAGAGAAGAGCAGTTCTTC.

This clone was seen just once. The chain joins TRBV3-1 (or the pseudogene TRBV3-2) to TRBJ2-1; TRBD2 matches 7 bases. The V segment lost 1 base and the J segment 8 bases; nucleotides outside the gene matches: 8. CDR1 is LGHDT, CDR2 YNNKEL, per germline (reference sequence). The CDR3 is made up of 15 amino acids. CDR3 amino acids: CASSQGREWWDEQFF. The DNA of the CDR3 is TGTGCCAGCAGCCAAGGGCGGGAGTGGTGGGATGAGCAGTTCTTC.

CDR3 DNA sequence: TGTGCAAGTCGCTTAGTCTTGGGGGCAGGAGGGACCGGGGAGCTGTTTTTT. It codes for CASRLVLGAGGTGELFF. This chain uses TRBV12-2 with TRBJ2-2. TRBV12-2 is labeled a pseudogene. This CDR3 has 17 amino acids.

CDR3 bases: TGTGCCAGCACAGCAGGGTCGAATGGGGCCAACGTCCTGACTTTC. Residues: CASTAGSNGANVLTF. The rearrangement links TRBV6-5 to TRBJ2-6, with TRBD1 as a possible D gene (5 bases). Trimming shortened V by 7 bases and J by 3 bases, and 13 bases separated the two germline ends. Germline CDR1 reads MNHEY; CDR2 reads SVGAGI. This CDR3 is 15 amino acids long.

This clone was seen more than once but under ten times. This sequence joins TRBV16 and TRBJ1-3; weak D call: TRBD1 (6 bases). V shed 4 bases and J shed 5 bases, with 15 bases lying between them. Germline assignment: CDR1 KGHSY and CDR2 FQNENV. The CDR3 length is 15 residues. The CDR3 here is CASSPHGGGRNTIYF. The CDR3 DNA sequence: TGTGCCAGCAGCCCGCACGGGGGGGGCCGAAACACCATATATTTT.

The CDR3 DNA is TGTGCCAGCAGCTCACCGACAGGGGTGAACACTGAAGCTTTCTTT. Encoded protein: CASSSPTGVNTEAFF. V usage is TRBV7-8 and J usage is TRBJ1-1; TRBD1 matches at 8 bases. The CDR3 spans 15 residues. Trimming cost V 4 bases and J 0 bases; bases outside gene matches: 4. CDR1 and CDR2 (germline): SGHVS, FQNEAQ.

The chain links TRBV24-1 to TRBJ1-5; no reliable D call. Trimming took off 4 bases at V and 4 bases at J, with 10 bases between the two ends. Germline V gene sequence: CDR1 KGHDR, CDR2 SFDVKD. This CDR3 is built from 14 residues. The DNA of the CDR3 is TGTGCCACCAGTGACAGTGGGTGGAATCAGCCCCAGCATTTT. This gives the protein CATSDSGWNQPQHF.

Here the CDR3 DNA reads TGTGCCAGCAGCGAACAGGGGGAGACCATATATTTT. Translating it yields CASSEQGETIYF. V and J are TRBV11-2 and TRBJ1-3; 8 positions agree with TRBD1. The V segment lost 5 bases and the J segment 10 bases; nucleotides outside the gene matches: 4. The germline V gene has CDR1 SGHAT and CDR2 FQNNGV. This CDR3 contains 12 residues.

This clone appeared once. The rearrangement links TRBV5-1 to TRBJ1-1; D not resolved. Germline loops: CDR1 SGHRS, CDR2 YFSETQ. Trimming removed 0 bases at V and 8 bases at J, with 11 bases between. The CDR3 has 13 residues. CDR3 nucleotides: TGCGCCAGCAGCTTGGCCGACACCGGGGAAGCTTTCTTT. This gives the protein CASSLADTGEAFF.

The genes are TRBV7-9 and TRBJ2-5, with a tentative D call TRBD2 (5 bases). V was trimmed by 1 base and J by 5 bases, leaving 20 bases between them. CDR3 size: 17 residues. Germline V gives CDR1 SEHNR, CDR2 FQNEAQ (reference sequence). CDR3 sequence: CASSLGASAGPGETQYF. CDR3 nucleotides: TGTGCCAGCAGCTTAGGAGCATCAGCCGGGCCGGGGGAGACCCAGTACTTC.

The chain is built from TRBV11-3 and TRBJ2-2; D may be TRBD1 or TRBD2 (6 bases each). Trimming removed 0 bases from V and 3 bases from J, with 14 bases in between. Germline V gene sequence: CDR1 SGHNT, CDR2 YENEEA. The CDR3 consists of 17 residues. For the CDR3, the DNA is TGTGCCAGCAGCTTAGATTGGGGGGCGAGCGACACCGGGGAGCTGTTTTTT. Translating it yields CASSLDWGASDTGELFF.

The chain recombines TRBV5-4 with TRBJ2-3; no firm D call. In germline, CDR1 is SGHNT, CDR2 YYREEE (reference sequence). The CDR3 sequence is 14 residues long. Trimming removed 5 bases from V and 2 bases from J, with 12 bases in between. For the CDR3, the DNA is TGTGCCAGCAGACCCCTCGACCTCACAGATACGCAGTATTTT. Encoded protein: CASRPLDLTDTQYF.

This rearrangement joins TRBV30 to TRBJ1-5; 10 bases align to TRBD1. Germline V gene sequence: CDR1 GTSNPN, CDR2 SVGIG (reference sequence). After removal of 2 bases from V and 4 bases from J, the junction contained 2 bases not matched to a gene. The CDR3 totals 14 residues. CDR3 bases: TGTGCCTGGAGTCCGGGACAGGGGAATCAGCCCCAGCATTTT. The encoded protein is CAWSPGQGNQPQHF.

The V call is TRBV5-1, the J call TRBJ2-7; the D gene is possibly TRBD1 (5 bases). This CDR3 is built from 14 residues. CDR1 is SGHRS and CDR2 is YFSETQ in the germline V gene. With 0 bases removed from V and 2 bases from J, the gap between germline ends came to 9 bases. CDR3 loop: CASSLEGVAYEQYF. The DNA of the CDR3 is TGCGCCAGCAGCTTGGAAGGGGTTGCCTACGAGCAGTACTTC.

The chain couples TRBV30 to TRBJ2-7; possibly TRBD2 for D (6 bases). Germline V gene lookup returns CDR1 GTSNPN and CDR2 SVGIG (reference sequence). The CDR3 extends over 15 amino acids. Trimming took 1 base from V and 4 from J, leaving 17 bases between them. The CDR3 region has the DNA TGTGCCTGGAGTGGGAGGGGTCGGGGGATATACGAGCAGTACTTC. Translated: CAWSGRGRGIYEQYF.

The chain links TRBV9 to TRBJ2-1; 8 nucleotides match TRBD2. The CDR3 consists of 14 residues. The V segment lost 4 bases and the J segment 9 bases; nucleotides outside the gene matches: 9. The germline gives CDR1 SGDLS, CDR2 YYNGEE. The CDR3 sequence is CASSMQSGSVEQFF. In DNA form, the CDR3 reads TGTGCCAGCAGCATGCAGAGCGGGAGTGTTGAGCAGTTCTTC.

The rearrangement uses TRBV5-1 and TRBJ1-1; D is ambiguous. The V end lost 5 bases, the J end lost 1 base, and 9 bases lay between the germline ends. This CDR3 region has 13 residues. Germline lookup yields CDR1 SGHRS and CDR2 YFSETQ. CDR3 sequence reads: CASRPEGNTEAFF. The CDR3 DNA sequence: TGCGCCAGCAGGCCAGAGGGGAACACTGAAGCTTTCTTT.